The TCR beta chain described here comes from a study of cytomegalovirus exposure and HLA in healthy donors. Study-wide context: HLA-typed donors contributed approximately 86 million unique TCRs, which were held in an early data release.

Whole-study results and caveats: A later analysis found common viral pathogens apparently linked to several of the most significant clusters. A prior analysis recorded that most TCR beta V segments were productive about 87% or about 30% of the time. TCR beta chains numbering 164 were designated cytomegalovirus-associated.

PCR involved 60 Vbeta and 13 Jbeta primers. The method was immunoSEQ multiplex PCR; TCRdb's version includes in-frame clones alone and lacks a portion of them. This table holds about 99,000 clones. Notes on this clone: Its matching antigen is unknown.

The source of this sequence is a man aged 40-49 years in good health and CMV-seronegative. Sequencing was performed on PBMCs.

Here the CDR3 reads CASSHRGRPNYGYTF. As DNA, the CDR3 is TGTGCCAGCAGCCACCGGGGGAGGCCCAACTATGGCTACACCTTC. The chain uses TRBV5-6 and TRBJ1-2, with D possibly being TRBD1 (5 bases). The length of the CDR3 is 15 residues. The V gene lost 4 bases and the J gene lost 2 bases, with 15 bases spanning the gap. Germline values: CDR1 SGHDT, CDR2 YYEEEE.